The 22 T cell receptor beta chains presented below share a single source sample, sequenced in a study of blood T cells in healthy people across ages (dated by TCRdb to between 2015 and 2017). The library was made by 5' RACE. Sequencing relied on an Illumina HiSeq 2500. A second roughly 6 to 11 cycle PCR used a sample-barcoded 5' primer and a J-beta primer mix. TCRdb applied fastp at Q25 and MiXCR to the public reads, then kept only in-frame beta chains. Here each entry gathers all rows of one CDR3 protein and keeps the most common genes and DNA. In all, the sample holds fewer than 900,000 distinct CDR3 sequences, and roughly 41% of those were seen once. Roughly 20% of the sample rests with the top ten. Sequenced sample: blood. The receptors originated from a woman aged 55-69 years in good health.

This clonotype appeared once. The junction does not match germline at one end; this may be a read error. The rearrangement joins TRBV5-1 to TRBJ2-5, with unresolved D. The J call may not be correct, given that the DNA end is closer to TRBJ2-7. Germline V CDR1 and CDR2: SGHRS, YFSETQ. This CDR3 has 12 amino acids. As DNA, the CDR3 is TGCGCCGGCAGCTTGGATCAAGGCGAGCAGTACTTC. Its protein is CAGSLDQGEQYF.

This chain uses TRBV25-1 with TRBJ1-1; 7 bases fit TRBD1. Losses at the gene ends were 10 bases for V and 8 bases for J; bases not matched to a gene: 13. Germline-derived CDR1 and CDR2 are MGHDK and SYGVNS. This CDR3 spans 13 amino acids. The CDR3 nucleotides read TGTGCCACCGAGGGACAGCAAAAGACGGAAGCTTTCTTT. Its protein is CATEGQQKTEAFF. Combining the CDR3 with reference TRBV25-1 and TRBJ1-1 gives the whole variable domain EADIYQTPRYLVIGTGKKITLECSQTMGHDKMYWYQQDPGMELHLIHYSYGVNSTEKGDLSSESTVSRIRTEHFPLTLESARPSHTSQYLCATEGQQKTEAFFGQGTRLTVV.

This clonotype has just a few counts. The junction differs from germline at one of its ends, possibly a read error. The V and J genes are TRBV11-3 and TRBJ2-1; tentative D call: TRBD1 (6 bases). The germline V gene has CDR1 SGHNT and CDR2 YENEEA. The CDR3 runs to 15 residues. The CDR3 protein is CASGLGVGGYNEQFF. The DNA of the CDR3 is TGTGCCAGCGGCTTAGGAGTAGGGGGCTACAATGAGCAGTTCTTC.

The rearrangement uses TRBV5-5 and TRBJ2-5, with D perhaps matching TRBD1 (7 bases). V shed 4 bases and J shed 5 bases, with 18 bases lying between them. Germline V gene sequence: CDR1 SGHKS, CDR2 YYEKEE (reference sequence). The CDR3 covers 15 residues. In DNA form, the CDR3 reads TGTGCCAGCAGCAGGCTTGGAGGGACAGAGGAGACCCAGTACTTC. This gives the protein CASSRLGGTEETQYF.

This clonotype showed up many times. The V call is TRBV25-1, the J call TRBJ1-2; tentatively, D is TRBD1 (5 bases). V shed 3 bases and J shed 4 bases, with 9 bases lying between them. CDR3 length: 13 amino acids. Germline V gene lookup returns CDR1 MGHDK and CDR2 SYGVNS. CDR3: CASSDQGGYGYTF. The DNA of the CDR3 is TGTGCCAGCAGTGATCAGGGCGGCTATGGCTACACCTTC.

The rearrangement uses TRBV20-1 and TRBJ2-1; 8 bases map to TRBD2. Germline trimming cut 3 bases from V and 5 bases from J; bases unmatched to any gene: 9. The CDR3 is made up of 15 amino acids. From germline, CDR1 is DFQATT and CDR2 SNEGSKA (reference sequence). The DNA for the CDR3 is TGCAGTGCTAGGGGGCAGGGCGGGAGGAACAATGAGCAGTTCTTC. Its translation: CSARGQGGRNNEQFF.

The CDR3 coding sequence is TGCAGCGTTGAACTCACCCTATCGGGCTACACCTTC. Its translation is CSVELTLSGYTF. The chain employs TRBV29-1 and TRBJ1-2; D not resolved. Germline assignment: CDR1 SQVTM and CDR2 ANQGSEA. V dropped 2 bases and J dropped 8 bases, with 12 bases sitting between them. The CDR3 spans 12 residues.

This clonotype was counted a few times. The chain combines TRBV12-3 or TRBV12-4 with TRBJ2-7; tentatively, D is TRBD1 or TRBD2 (5 bases each). The CDR3 runs 17 residues. V was trimmed by 3 bases and J by 3 bases, leaving 21 bases between them. The CDR3 here is CASSLGTTGALRYEQYF. CDR3 DNA sequence: TGTGCCAGCAGTTTGGGCACGACCGGGGCTCTCCGCTACGAGCAGTACTTC.

Regarding this clonotype: A much larger clone sits a single nucleotide away, making a read error possible. V is TRBV25-1 and J is TRBJ2-7; 8 positions match TRBD1. The CDR3 runs to 16 residues. V lost 4 bases, J lost 0 bases, and 8 bases stayed unmatched. Germline CDR1 reads MGHDK; CDR2 reads SYGVNS. The DNA of the CDR3 is TGTGCCAGCAGTGGGGACCGACAGGGGTCCTCCTACGAGCAGTACTTC. Its protein product is CASSGDRQGSSYEQYF.

The V gene is TRBV6-1, the J gene TRBJ2-7; D unclear. V dropped 3 bases and J dropped 3 bases, with 15 bases sitting between them. The CDR3 contains 15 residues. The germline V gene has CDR1 MNHNS and CDR2 SASEGT. CDR3 protein: CASSEWSQTFYEQYF. The CDR3 DNA sequence: TGTGCCAGCAGTGAGTGGTCACAAACCTTCTACGAGCAGTACTTC.

This chain links TRBV5-1 with TRBJ2-1, with 11 bases that match TRBD2. The germline CDR1 and CDR2 sequences are SGHRS and YFSETQ. V dropped 4 bases and J dropped 7; count of bases not matched to a gene: 4. The CDR3 has 14 amino acids. This CDR3 is CASSVTSGVNEQFF. Written as DNA, the CDR3 is TGCGCCAGCAGCGTGACTAGCGGGGTTAATGAGCAGTTCTTC.

V gene TRBV7-9 combines with J gene TRBJ2-1; 8 bases are shared with TRBD2. In germline, CDR1 is SEHNR, CDR2 FQNEAQ (reference sequence). V gave up 4 bases and J gave up 8 bases; unmatched junction bases: 13. The CDR3 has 16 residues. The CDR3 region has the DNA TGTGCCAGCAGCTGGACAGCGGGAGTTGTGCTCGATGAGCAGTTCTTC. It encodes CASSWTAGVVLDEQFF. Drawing the rest from reference TRBV7-9 and TRBJ2-1, the complete variable domain is DTGVSQNPRHKITKRGQNVTFRCDPISEHNRLYWYRQTLGQGPEFLTYFQNEAQLEKSRLLSDRFSAERPKGSFSTLEIQRTEQGDSAMYLCASSWTAGVVLDEQFFGPGTRLTVL.

The chain recombines TRBV20-1 with TRBJ2-2; a weak D match, TRBD1 (6 bases). Germline V CDR1 and CDR2: DFQATT, SNEGSKA (reference sequence). The CDR3 is made up of 14 amino acids. Trimming removed 3 bases from V and 3 bases from J, with 11 bases in between. CDR3 sequence reads: CSARGRQDTGELFF. CDR3 in DNA: TGCAGTGCTAGGGGTAGACAGGACACCGGGGAGCTGTTTTTT.

This rearrangement joins TRBV20-1 to TRBJ2-1, with D tentatively TRBD1 or TRBD2 (5 bases each). Trimming took 3 bases from V and 10 from J, leaving 19 bases between them. This CDR3 contains 14 residues. CDR1 DFQATT and CDR2 SNEGSKA come from the germline V gene (reference sequence). The CDR3 here is CSASLRWDLPEQFF. For the CDR3, the DNA is TGCAGTGCTAGCTTGCGGTGGGACCTCCCCGAGCAGTTCTTC.

This clonotype is a singleton in its sample. J is TRBJ2-3 and V is TRBV10-3; 14 positions agree with TRBD2. V lost 6 bases to trimming and J lost 3 bases; unmatched junction nucleotides: 5. This CDR3 region has 16 residues. Germline assignment: CDR1 ENHRY and CDR2 SYGVKD. The CDR3 DNA sequence: TGTGCCATCAGGACGGGACTAGCGGGAGCGACAGATACGCAGTATTTT. Encoded protein: CAIRTGLAGATDTQYF.

This clonotype was detected a few times. The chain combines TRBV12-3 or TRBV12-4 with TRBJ2-7; D gene unclear. V was trimmed by 5 bases and J by 4 bases, leaving 12 bases between them. This CDR3 is built from 13 residues. The CDR3: CASSPQDPYEQYF. For the CDR3, the DNA is TGTGCCAGCAGTCCACAAGACCCATACGAGCAGTACTTC.

This chain joins TRBV20-1 and TRBJ1-2; D is unresolved. This CDR3 region has 15 residues. CDR1 is DFQATT and CDR2 is SNEGSKA in the germline V gene (reference sequence). V gave up 0 bases and J gave up 6 bases, with 17 bases separating them. The DNA of the CDR3 is TGCAGTGCTAGAGAGATGCACCCGATTGGCAATGGCTACACCTTC. Translation gives CSAREMHPIGNGYTF.

The chain is built from TRBV7-6 and TRBJ2-1; perhaps TRBD1 as D (5 bases). The V gene's germline CDR1 is SGHVS and CDR2 FNYEAQ. V lost 0 bases, J lost 10 bases, and 7 bases lay in between. The CDR3 is made up of 12 amino acids. In DNA, the CDR3 is TGTGCCAGCAGCTTAGCACGACAGGAGCAGTTCTTC. Translation: CASSLARQEQFF.

The chain carries TRBV7-9 and TRBJ1-1; D remains unclear. V gave up 2 bases and J gave up 0 bases, with 7 bases separating them. This CDR3 is built from 14 residues. Looked up from germline, CDR1 is SEHNR and CDR2 is FQNEAQ (reference sequence). The CDR3 region has the DNA TGTGCCAGCAGCTTACAGAGTCTGAACACTGAAGCTTTCTTT. The encoded protein is CASSLQSLNTEAFF.

V usage is TRBV5-1 and J usage is TRBJ1-4, with TRBD1 identical over 7 bases. CDR3 length: 18 amino acids. Germline V gives CDR1 SGHRS, CDR2 YFSETQ. With V trimmed by 0 bases and J by 8 bases, 16 bases remained unmatched. CDR3 loop: CASSLGPATQGTGEKLFF. CDR3 DNA sequence: TGCGCCAGCAGCTTGGGCCCGGCCACACAGGGGACGGGGGAAAAACTGTTTTTT.

The chain combines TRBV5-1 with TRBJ1-2; D possibly corresponds to TRBD1 (6 bases). Trimming left V 4 bases short and J 3 bases short, with 13 bases between. Germline V gene data show CDR1 as SGHRS and CDR2 as YFSETQ. This CDR3 spans 14 amino acids. CDR3 in amino acids: CASSKGQNDYGYTF. Written as DNA, the CDR3 is TGCGCCAGCAGCAAAGGACAGAACGACTATGGCTACACCTTC.

V and J are TRBV3-1 and TRBJ2-7; D not certain. The CDR3 runs 12 residues. The germline V gene encodes CDR1 LGHDT and CDR2 YNNKEL (reference sequence). The germline V and J ends were trimmed by 0 bases and 4 bases, with 4 bases remaining between them. The CDR3 DNA reads as TGTGCCAGCAGCCAAGAGGAGTACGAGCAGTACTTC. Translation: CASSQEEYEQYF.